This T cell receptor (beta chain) appears in the sequencing data of a study of T cell responses to AZD1222 COVID-19 vaccine. General study findings and limits: Breadth and depth of Spike-specific TCRs rose after two AZD1222 doses. The study reported that nearly half of spike-specific TCRs target unmutated variant regions.

Notes on this clone: Its target is not known.

Germline lookup yields CDR1 SGHNT and CDR2 YYREEE (reference sequence). The CDR3 has 16 residues. V shed 4 bases and J shed 1 base, with 17 bases lying between them. Profiling relied on immunoSEQ multiplex PCR, and the TCRdb table lists in-frame clones only, not all of them. The sample has more than 120,000 clones; about 90% are singletons. Timing groups of about 4 and about 12 weeks for second doses were pooled. This TCR came from an adult who received the AZD1222 COVID-19 vaccine. The V and J genes are TRBV5-4 and TRBJ1-1, with D perhaps matching TRBD1 (5 bases). Material: peripheral blood, obtained 28 days after the second AZD1222 dose. The CDR3 here is CASSQGGLRQNTEAFF. In DNA, the CDR3 is TGTGCCAGCAGCCAGGGAGGTCTCCGCCAGAACACTGAAGCTTTCTTT.